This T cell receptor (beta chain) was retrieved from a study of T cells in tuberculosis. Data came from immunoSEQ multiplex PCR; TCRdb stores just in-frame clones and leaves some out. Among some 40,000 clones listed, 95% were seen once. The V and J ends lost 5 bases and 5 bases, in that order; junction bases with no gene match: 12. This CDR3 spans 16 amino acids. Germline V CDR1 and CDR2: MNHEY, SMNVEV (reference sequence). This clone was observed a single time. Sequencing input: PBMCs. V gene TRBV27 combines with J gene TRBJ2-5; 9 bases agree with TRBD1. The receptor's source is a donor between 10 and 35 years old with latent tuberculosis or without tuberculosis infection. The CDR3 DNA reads TGTGCCAGCAGTCCACAGGGGGCGCTTGATACGGAGACCCAGTACTTC. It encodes CASSPQGALDTETQYF.